The 28 T cell receptor beta chains below were found in one sample sequenced in a study of blood T cells in healthy people across ages. Then a second PCR, running about 7 to 11 cycles, was carried out with a sample-barcoded 5' primer and a J-beta primer mix. TCRdb re-called the 5' RACE reads with MiXCR, one entry per CDR3 protein. Here the sample spans some 290,000 distinct CDR3 sequences, around 30% being singletons. The source material was blood. The receptors originated from a woman between 65 and 79 years old in good health.

V usage is TRBV5-1 and J usage is TRBJ1-1, with 7 bases matching TRBD1. Trimming cost V 7 bases and J 0 bases; bases outside gene matches: 9. Germline V gene data show CDR1 as SGHRS and CDR2 as YFSETQ. This CDR3 comprises 15 residues. CDR3 region: CASRGTGEMNTEAFF. CDR3 nucleotides: TGCGCCAGCCGAGGAACAGGGGAAATGAACACTGAAGCTTTCTTT.

The CDR3 coding sequence is TGTGCCAGCAGTTCACCTCATGGGATGGACTATGGCTACACCTTC. It yields the protein CASSSPHGMDYGYTF. The chain carries TRBV6-2 or TRBV6-3 and TRBJ1-2; no definite D call. Trimming removed 4 bases at V and 3 bases at J, with 15 bases between. CDR1 is MNHEY and CDR2 is SVGEGT in the germline V gene. The CDR3 has 15 amino acids.

CDR3 in DNA: TGTGCCAGCAGAAGAGGCCTGTGGGGCTCCTACAATGAGCAGTTCTTC. Its protein is CASRRGLWGSYNEQFF. V and J are TRBV7-9 and TRBJ2-1; D unresolved. The V end lost 6 bases, the J end lost 0 bases, and 15 bases lay between the germline ends. The CDR3 is 16 amino acids. Germline V lookup: CDR1 SEHNR, CDR2 FQNEAQ (reference sequence).

Notes on this clonotype: A junction end diverges from the germline sequence, so it may reflect a read error. This chain links TRBV5-1 with TRBJ2-1; 9 bases are a match to TRBD2. CDR1 is SGHRS and CDR2 is YFSETQ in the germline V gene. This CDR3 region has 14 residues. The CDR3 DNA sequence: TGCGCCAGCGGCTTAGCGGGAGCCGTCAATGAGCAGTTCTTC. Translating it yields CASGLAGAVNEQFF.

There are a few counts of this clonotype. This may stem from a read error, because a much larger clone lies one nucleotide away. This chain uses TRBV9 with TRBJ2-3; D unclear. V was pared by 3 bases and J by 2 bases, with 1 base between. Germline V gene lookup returns CDR1 SGDLS and CDR2 YYNGEE. This CDR3 spans 11 amino acids. The DNA of the CDR3 is TGTGCCAGCAGCGCCACAGATACGCAGTATTTT. It translates to CASSATDTQYF.

In its sample, this clonotype was seen many times. The gene calls are TRBV28 and TRBJ1-2; no reliable D call. Germline values: CDR1 MDHEN, CDR2 SYDVKM. The germline V and J ends were trimmed by 5 bases and 7 bases, with 14 bases remaining between them. This CDR3 is built from 13 residues. CDR3 sequence reads: CASSPQSGFGYTF. The CDR3 DNA sequence: TGTGCCAGCAGTCCACAATCGGGGTTTGGCTACACCTTC.

This clonotype showed up just a few times. The chain employs TRBV12-3 or TRBV12-4 and TRBJ2-1, with D possibly being TRBD1 or TRBD2 (6 bases each). Trimming took 5 bases from V and 8 from J, leaving 16 bases between them. The CDR3 runs to 14 residues. The CDR3 DNA follows: TGTGCCAGCAGTGCGGAGGGGGGTTGGCATGAGCAGTTCTTC. Protein: CASSAEGGWHEQFF.

This clonotype was observed a handful of times. V and J are TRBV12-3 or TRBV12-4 and TRBJ2-5, with 9 bases fitting TRBD1. Near its end, the DNA agrees better with TRBJ2-1, so the J call may be wrong. The CDR3 totals 15 residues. This chain's CDR3 is CASSTLQGAGNEQFF. Written as DNA, the CDR3 is TGTGCCAGCAGTACACTACAGGGGGCTGGCAATGAGCAGTTCTTC.

This chain connects TRBV2 to TRBJ2-1; D possibly corresponds to TRBD2 (6 bases). The length of the CDR3 is 15 residues. Germline CDR1 reads SNHLY; CDR2 reads FYNNEI. The ends were cut back, 7 bases at V and 0 bases at J, with 13 bases in the middle. CDR3 sequence: CASTVDSGSYNEQFF. The CDR3 coding sequence is TGTGCCAGCACGGTTGATAGCGGCTCCTACAATGAGCAGTTCTTC.

A note on this clonotype: This likely comes from a read error, as the CDR3 has no conserved phenylalanine or tryptophan at its end. V gene TRBV20-1 combines with J gene TRBJ1-4, with TRBD1 as a possible D gene (5 bases). The germline V and J ends were trimmed by 2 bases and 5 bases, with 12 bases remaining between them. The CDR3 consists of 14 residues. CDR1 DFQATT and CDR2 SNEGSKA come from the germline V gene (reference sequence). The CDR3 protein is CSARRGERNEKLFS. CDR3 in DNA: TGCAGTGCTAGACGAGGGGAGCGGAATGAAAAACTGTTTTCT.

This clonotype was counted between two and nine times. The chain recombines TRBV3-1 with TRBJ2-6, with D uncertain. V dropped 8 bases and J dropped 0 bases, with 2 bases sitting between them. Germline CDR1 and CDR2: LGHDT and YNNKEL (reference sequence). The CDR3 is 12 residues long. DNA of the CDR3: TGTGCCAGCGGCTCTGGGGCCAACGTCCTGACTTTC. This encodes CASGSGANVLTF.

The gene calls are TRBV11-2 and TRBJ2-1, with a tentative D call TRBD1 (6 bases). The J call is uncertain, as TRBJ2-5 better fits the DNA end. The CDR3 runs 13 residues. CDR1 is SGHAT and CDR2 is FQNNGV in the germline V gene. The CDR3 coding sequence is TGTGCCAGCAGCTCTGGACAGCCCGGGGCCCAGTACTTC. Residues: CASSSGQPGAQYF.

This clonotype was recorded a few times. The chain has TRBV11-2 and TRBJ2-5; 7 bases are a match to TRBD2. The CDR3 consists of 15 residues. The germline V gene encodes CDR1 SGHAT and CDR2 FQNNGV. V gave up 4 bases and J gave up 0 bases; unmatched junction bases: 5. Here the CDR3 DNA reads TGTGCCAGCAGCTCCTCGACTAGCCACCAAGAGACCCAGTACTTC. Translating it yields CASSSSTSHQETQYF.

The chain couples TRBV7-2 to TRBJ2-1; TRBD2 agrees at 12 bases. V shed 5 bases, J shed 7 bases, and the junction held 9 bases outside the gene matches. This CDR3 has 16 residues. The V gene's germline CDR1 is SGHTA and CDR2 FQGNSA. DNA of the CDR3: TGTGCCAGCAGCCCCAGACTAGCGGGAGCCCCGAATGAGCAGTTCTTC. Protein product: CASSPRLAGAPNEQFF.

The CDR3 DNA reads TGCGCCAGCAGCCAATTGGTCGGGACTAAGCCCCAGCATTTT. Its protein is CASSQLVGTKPQHF. This sequence joins TRBV4-3 and TRBJ1-5; possibly TRBD1 for D (5 bases). V was cut by 2 bases and J by 8 bases, with 13 bases left in between. CDR3 length: 14 amino acids. Germline CDR1 LGHNA, CDR2 YSLEER.

This rearrangement joins TRBV20-1 to TRBJ2-3; possibly TRBD1 for D (6 bases). The V gene lost 1 base and the J gene lost 4 bases, with 18 bases spanning the gap. Germline CDR1 and CDR2: DFQATT and SNEGSKA (reference sequence). The CDR3 loop spans 16 amino acids. CDR3 sequence reads: CSARGRPQGGADTQYF. The DNA for the CDR3 is TGCAGTGCTAGAGGGCGTCCACAGGGTGGCGCAGATACGCAGTATTTT.

The chain is built from TRBV20-1 and TRBJ2-1, with D tentatively TRBD2 (5 bases). The CDR3 spans 14 residues. The germline gives CDR1 DFQATT, CDR2 SNEGSKA (reference sequence). The germline V and J ends were trimmed by 3 bases and 7 bases, with 16 bases remaining between them. The CDR3 DNA follows: TGCAGTGCTAGTGGTGGGAGCTCGCGGAATGAGCAGTTCTTC. Its translation: CSASGGSSRNEQFF.

This rearrangement joins TRBV20-1 to TRBJ2-7; a weak D match, TRBD2 (5 bases). Looked up from germline, CDR1 is DFQATT and CDR2 is SNEGSKA (reference sequence). Deletions cut 6 bases from V and 0 bases from J, with 15 bases between. This CDR3 region has 14 residues. DNA for the CDR3: TGCAGTGCCTCCCCCCCACTAGACTCCTACGAGCAGTACTTC. This translates into CSASPPLDSYEQYF.

This clonotype came up a few times. The CDR3 coding sequence is TGCGCCAGCAGCTCCGAGGGGGAGCACACAGATACGCAGTATTTT. It codes for CASSSEGEHTDTQYF. The rearrangement joins TRBV5-1 to TRBJ2-3; a possible D gene is TRBD1 (6 bases). The CDR3 totals 15 residues. V was clipped by 3 bases and J by 2 bases, with 13 bases between them. The germline V gene has CDR1 SGHRS and CDR2 YFSETQ.

J is TRBJ2-3 and V is TRBV20-1; D may be TRBD2 (6 bases). The length of the CDR3 is 14 residues. Germline CDR1 is DFQATT and CDR2 is SNEGSKA (reference sequence). V gave up 3 bases and J gave up 6 bases, with 16 bases separating them. Here the CDR3 reads CSARATDRGDTQYF. The CDR3 coding sequence is TGCAGTGCTAGGGCGACCGACCGGGGGGATACGCAGTATTTT.

This clonotype was recorded a few times. The V call is TRBV20-1, the J call TRBJ2-3; 9 nucleotides line up with TRBD2. Per germline, CDR1 DFQATT and CDR2 SNEGSKA (reference sequence). V lost 6 bases and J lost 4; bases outside the gene matches: 8. The CDR3 covers 14 residues. The CDR3 spells CSAGLAGTADTQYF. CDR3 sequence (DNA): TGCAGTGCGGGGCTAGCGGGGACCGCAGATACGCAGTATTTT.

There are a few counts of this clonotype. The rearrangement uses TRBV20-1 and TRBJ1-5; 7 bases are shared with TRBD1. The CDR3 spans 17 residues. V shed 0 bases, J shed 4 bases, and the junction held 12 bases outside the gene matches. Germline V gene sequence: CDR1 DFQATT, CDR2 SNEGSKA (reference sequence). CDR3 sequence (DNA): TGCAGTGCTAGAGATAGACAGGGATACGTGTTAAATCAGCCCCAGCATTTT. Amino acids: CSARDRQGYVLNQPQHF.

In this sample, this clonotype turned up many times. The J gene is TRBJ1-2, the V gene TRBV9; D not certain. The CDR3 extends over 15 amino acids. Trimming took off 4 bases at V and 4 bases at J, with 17 bases between the two ends. CDR1 is SGDLS and CDR2 is YYNGEE in the germline V gene. The CDR3 region has the DNA TGTGCCAGCAGCCCCAACGGACCCCCCGGCTATGGCTACACCTTC. Translated: CASSPNGPPGYGYTF.

V usage is TRBV7-9 and J usage is TRBJ1-4; D ambiguous. The V end lost 5 bases, the J end lost 7 bases, and 11 bases lay between the germline ends. The germline gives CDR1 SEHNR, CDR2 FQNEAQ (reference sequence). This CDR3 has 13 amino acids. CDR3 nucleotide sequence: TGTGCCAGCAGCACAAGGGTCCCTGAAAAACTGTTTTTT. Protein product: CASSTRVPEKLFF.

This clonotype was seen a handful of times. J is TRBJ2-7 and V is TRBV28, with 10 bases identical to TRBD1. Germline V gene lookup returns CDR1 MDHEN and CDR2 SYDVKM. The CDR3 is made up of 16 amino acids. Trimming took 2 bases from V and 5 from J; bases not matched to a gene: 9. The CDR3 protein is CASSLGTGTGDHEQYF. CDR3 bases: TGTGCCAGCAGTTTAGGGACCGGGACAGGGGACCACGAGCAGTACTTC.

This clonotype came up a few times. J is TRBJ2-4 and V is TRBV29-1; TRBD2 aligns across 7 bases. V lost 3 bases, J lost 7 bases, and 6 bases stayed unmatched. CDR3 size: 13 residues. Germline-derived CDR1 and CDR2 are SQVTM and ANQGSEA. CDR3 sequence: CSVEGGGPNIQYF. CDR3 bases: TGCAGCGTTGAGGGGGGAGGGCCGAACATTCAGTACTTC.

The CDR3: CSVEKTPAAYEETQYF. The CDR3 coding sequence is TGCAGCGTTGAAAAGACGCCGGCAGCTTATGAAGAGACCCAGTACTTC. V and J are TRBV29-1 and TRBJ2-5; no definite D call. This CDR3 has 16 amino acids. V lost 2 bases and J lost 3, with 19 bases in between. Germline V CDR1 and CDR2: SQVTM, ANQGSEA. The complete variable domain, with remaining parts taken from reference TRBV29-1 and TRBJ2-5, reads SAVISQKPSRDICQRGTSLTIQCQVDSQVTMMFWYRQQPGQSLTLIATANQGSEATYESGFVIDKFPISRPNLTFSTLTVSNMSPEDSSIYLCSVEKTPAAYEETQYFGPGTRLLVL.

This clonotype was seen only a few times. The genes are TRBV4-2 and TRBJ2-5; D gene uncertain. TRBJ2-1 matches the DNA end more closely, so the J call is doubtful. The CDR3 is made up of 15 amino acids. From germline, CDR1 is LGHNA and CDR2 YNFKEQ. Written as DNA, the CDR3 is TGTGCCAGCAGCCAAGTTGGCCGGACCACGGATGAGCAGTTCTTC. Encoded protein: CASSQVGRTTDEQFF.